These T cell receptor beta chains were read from a single sample in a study of patients and donors after allogeneic stem cell transplantation. Using its own MiXCR run on the RT-PCR reads, TCRdb lists one record per CDR3 protein. The sample comprises hundreds of thousands of distinct CDR3 sequences, under 20% of which are singletons, and less than 8% rests with the top ten. What was sequenced was blood, either unsorted or a sorted T cell fraction (not recorded which). These TCRs come from a human donor who was either an allogeneic HSCT recipient or a stem cell or donor lymphocyte infusion donor (not recorded which). It is not recorded whose cells these are; they may come from a transplant donor. CDR3s include the opening cysteine and the closing phenylalanine or tryptophan. A D gene is named only where the DNA matches it firmly. The listing skips clone size in some rows; elsewhere it reads once, few, many or a size class.

DNA: TGTGCCAGCAGTTTAAGGCAGGGGGCCGAAAAACTGTTTTTT
CDR3: CASSLRQGAEKLFF
J: TRBJ1-4
size: few
D: TRBD1
V: TRBV12-3/TRBV12-4

DNA: TGTGCCAGCAGGCCGGGGGACAGACGCCGCTACGAGCAGTACTTC
CDR3: CASRPGDRRRYEQYF
J: TRBJ2-7
size: NA
D: NA
V: TRBV27

DNA: TGTGCCAGCAGCTTAGAGTTCGGGGAGCTGTTTTTT
CDR3: CASSLEFGELFF
J: TRBJ2-2
size: NA
D: NA
V: TRBV7-2

DNA: TGTGCCAGCAGCCCCATGGGGAACACTGAAGCTTTCTTT
CDR3: CASSPMGNTEAFF
J: TRBJ1-1
size: many
D: NA
V: TRBV3-1

DNA: TGTGCCAGCAGCTACTCCACAGGGTTCCAAGAGACCCAGTACTTC
CDR3: CASSYSTGFQETQYF
J: TRBJ2-5
size: NA
D: NA
V: TRBV11-2

DNA: TGTGCCAGCAGCGTCCACAGCTCTGGGGCCAACGTCCTGACTTTC
CDR3: CASSVHSSGANVLTF
J: TRBJ2-6
size: NA
D: NA
V: TRBV21-1

DNA: TGTGCCAGCAGTAGAGGGAGTCGGGACAATCAGCCCCAGCATTTT
CDR3: CASSRGSRDNQPQHF
J: TRBJ1-5
size: NA
D: NA
V: TRBV6-2/TRBV6-3

DNA: TGTGCCAGCAGCGTAACAGGGGGGATAAGGACAGATACGCAGTATTTT
CDR3: CASSVTGGIRTDTQYF
J: TRBJ2-3
size: NA
D: TRBD1
V: TRBV5-6

DNA: TGTGCCAGCAGCCCCCGGGGTAGCGGGAGGCCCGATACGCAGTATTTT
CDR3: CASSPRGSGRPDTQYF
J: TRBJ2-3
size: few
D: TRBD2
V: TRBV4-2

DNA: TGCGCCAGCAGCCAGGGCCCCCTGGAGCCGGCATGGAACACTGAAGCTTTCTTT
CDR3: CASSQGPLEPAWNTEAFF
J: TRBJ1-1
size: NA
D: NA
V: TRBV4-1

DNA: TGCGCCAGCAGCTTGGAGGGACAGGGGCCGTATGGCTACACCTTC
CDR3: CASSLEGQGPYGYTF
J: TRBJ1-2
size: many
D: TRBD1
V: TRBV5-1

DNA: TGTGCCAGCAGCCAAGGGGCTGAGCAGTTCTTC
CDR3: CASSQGAEQFF
J: TRBJ2-1
size: few
D: NA
V: TRBV4-2

DNA: TGTGCCAGCAGCTTAGGTACCGGGACTGGACTCTACAATGAGCAGTTCTTC
CDR3: CASSLGTGTGLYNEQFF
J: TRBJ2-1
size: NA
D: NA
V: TRBV7-8

DNA: TGTGCCACGGGCGCGGACTCACATAATTCACCCCTCCACTTT
CDR3: CATGADSHNSPLHF
J: TRBJ1-6
size: NA
D: NA
V: TRBV15

DNA: TGTGCCAGCAATACAGGGTGGGTTCAGTACTTC
CDR3: CASNTGWVQYF
J: TRBJ2-4
size: NA
D: NA
V: TRBV2

DNA: TGTGCCAGCAGTTTTGTTGTCGGGGGATATGAAAACACCATATATTTT
CDR3: CASSFVVGGYENTIYF
J: TRBJ1-3
size: NA
D: NA
V: TRBV12-3/TRBV12-4

DNA: TGTGCCAGCAGCGGGCGCTACCGGGAGGGCGCAGATACGCAGTATTTT
CDR3: CASSGRYREGADTQYF
J: TRBJ2-3
size: NA
D: TRBD2
V: TRBV7-9

DNA: TGTGCCAGCAGCCCCTTGGGGGGGAAGAACAATGAGCAGTTCTTC
CDR3: CASSPLGGKNNEQFF
J: TRBJ2-1
size: few
D: TRBD2
V: TRBV7-2

DNA: TGTGCCAGCAGCCCGCGGGGCGCTAACTATGGCTACACCTTC
CDR3: CASSPRGANYGYTF
J: TRBJ1-2
size: few
D: NA
V: TRBV6-1

DNA: TGTGCCACCGCGGGTGTCTCCGGGGAGCTGTTTTTT
CDR3: CATAGVSGELFF
J: TRBJ2-2
size: NA
D: NA
V: TRBV24-1

DNA: TGCGCCAGCAGCCAAGATGGGGGAGACCACAATGAGCAGTTCTTC
CDR3: CASSQDGGDHNEQFF
J: TRBJ2-1
size: NA
D: NA
V: TRBV4-1

DNA: TGTGCCAGCAGCAAACACCGCACAGGTCTGAACACTGAAGCTTTCTTT
CDR3: CASSKHRTGLNTEAFF
J: TRBJ1-1
size: NA
D: NA
V: TRBV21-1

DNA: TGTGCCTGGAGTGTACGAAGAGGGGAGCTGTTTTTT
CDR3: CAWSVRRGELFF
J: TRBJ2-2
size: few
D: NA
V: TRBV30

DNA: TGTGCCAGCGGGATCTGGGAAAACGAGCAGTACTTC
CDR3: CASGIWENEQYF
J: TRBJ2-7
size: NA
D: NA
V: TRBV21-1

DNA: TGTGCCAGCAGTCCCGGGGGAAACACCATATATTTT
CDR3: CASSPGGNTIYF
J: TRBJ1-3
size: many
D: NA
V: TRBV7-3

DNA: TGTGCCAGTTTATCCACCAATACCGGGACAGGGAGATATGGCTACACCTTC
CDR3: CASLSTNTGTGRYGYTF
J: TRBJ1-2
size: NA
D: TRBD1
V: TRBV19

DNA: TGTGCCAGCAGCCTCAGGGGGCCGAGCACTGAAGCTTTCTTT
CDR3: CASSLRGPSTEAFF
J: TRBJ1-1
size: NA
D: TRBD1
V: TRBV12-3/TRBV12-4

DNA: TGCGCCAGCAGCCAAGATCGGGGGGCCTACGGCACTGAAGCTTTCTTT
CDR3: CASSQDRGAYGTEAFF
J: TRBJ1-1
size: NA
D: NA
V: TRBV4-3

DNA: TGTGCCAGCAGTTACTCTGGGACAGGGTCCGGGAATGAGCAGTTCTTC
CDR3: CASSYSGTGSGNEQFF
J: TRBJ2-1
size: many
D: TRBD1
V: TRBV6-5

DNA: TGTGCCAGCAGCCCAAGGCGGTACAGCTCCTACGAGCAGTACTTC
CDR3: CASSPRRYSSYEQYF
J: TRBJ2-7
size: NA
D: NA
V: TRBV7-8

DNA: TGCGCCAGCAGACAAGCCGGGACAGGGGGTAGAGTAAATTCACCCCTCCACTTT
CDR3: CASRQAGTGGRVNSPLHF
J: TRBJ1-6
size: few
D: TRBD1
V: TRBV10-2

DNA: TGTGCCAGCAGTTTCACAGCAGCTAACTATGGCTACACCTTC
CDR3: CASSFTAANYGYTF
J: TRBJ1-2
size: few
D: NA
V: TRBV12-3/TRBV12-4

DNA: TGTGCCAGCAGTGATGAGAGGCCGCAAAGGGACGAGCAGTACTTC
CDR3: CASSDERPQRDEQYF
J: TRBJ2-7
size: once
D: NA
V: TRBV2

DNA: TGTGCCACCAGCGCCCGGGACCTTAGCTCCTACGAGCAGTACTTC
CDR3: CATSARDLSSYEQYF
J: TRBJ2-7
size: few
D: NA
V: TRBV15

DNA: TGCAGTGCCGAGGCGAGGATTCAGCCCCAGCATTTT
CDR3: CSAEARIQPQHF
J: TRBJ1-5
size: NA
D: NA
V: TRBV20-1

DNA: TGTGCCAGCAGTATGGGGGCTCGCCAGGGAAACGGAAGGGGCACTGGAAACACCATATATTTT
CDR3: CASSMGARQGNGRGTGNTIYF
J: TRBJ1-3
size: NA
D: NA
V: TRBV12-3/TRBV12-4

DNA: TGTGCCATCAGTAGTGGGGCCAACGTCCTGACTTTC
CDR3: CAISSGANVLTF
J: TRBJ2-6
size: NA
D: NA
V: TRBV10-3